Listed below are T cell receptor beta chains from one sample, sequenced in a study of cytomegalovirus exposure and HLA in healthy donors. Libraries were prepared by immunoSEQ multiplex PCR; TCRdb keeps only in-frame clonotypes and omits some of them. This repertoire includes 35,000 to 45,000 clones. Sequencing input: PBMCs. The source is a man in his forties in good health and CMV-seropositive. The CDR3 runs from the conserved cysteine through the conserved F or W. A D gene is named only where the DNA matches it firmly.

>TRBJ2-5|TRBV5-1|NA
TGCGCCAGCAGCTCGAACATTCCAGAGACCCAGTACTTC
CASSSNIPETQYF
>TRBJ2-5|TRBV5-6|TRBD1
TGTGCCAGCAGCTTGGGGACAGGGGCCCCAGAGACCCAGTACTTC
CASSLGTGAPETQYF
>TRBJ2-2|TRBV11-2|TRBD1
TGTGCCAGCACCAGAAGTCGGGACAGAGGGACCGGGGAGCTGTTTTTT
CASTRSRDRGTGELFF
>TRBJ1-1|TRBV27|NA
TGTGCCAGCAGACGACAGACCAACACTGAAGCTTTCTTT
CASRRQTNTEAFF
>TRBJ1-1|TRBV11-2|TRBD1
TGTGCCAGCAGCTTACAGGGGGCAAACACTGAAGCTTTCTTT
CASSLQGANTEAFF
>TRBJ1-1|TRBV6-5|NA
TGTGCCAGCACCCCCCCTGGGGCCACTGAAGCTTTCTTT
CASTPPGATEAFF
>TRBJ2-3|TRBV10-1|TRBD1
TGCGCCAGCAGGGGACAGGGAGCCACAGATACGCAGTATTTT
CASRGQGATDTQYF
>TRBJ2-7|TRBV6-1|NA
TGTGCCAGCAGTGGTATAGGACATATTCAAGCCGAGCAGTACTTC
CASSGIGHIQAEQYF
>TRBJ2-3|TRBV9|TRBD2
TGTGCCAGCAGGAGGGGACTAGCGGATTCTAGCACAGATACGCAGTATTTT
CASRRGLADSSTDTQYF
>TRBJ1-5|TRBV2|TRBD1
TGTGCCAGCAGTGATCAGGGGGATCAGCCCCAGCATTTT
CASSDQGDQPQHF
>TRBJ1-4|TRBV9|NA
TGTGCCAGCAGCGCCCCCGGCGGGGACGAAAAACTGTTTTTT
CASSAPGGDEKLFF
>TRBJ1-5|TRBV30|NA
TGTGCCTGGAGTTTAGCCGGGGGCAATCAGCCCCAGCATTTT
CAWSLAGGNQPQHF
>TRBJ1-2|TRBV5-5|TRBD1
TGTGCCAGCAGCTTGGGCCAGGGGGCTCCACCCTACACCTTC
CASSLGQGAPPYTF
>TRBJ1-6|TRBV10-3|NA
TGTGCCATCAAGACGGGCGGACAGTATAATTCACCCCTCCACTTT
CAIKTGGQYNSPLHF
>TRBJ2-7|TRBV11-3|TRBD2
TGTGCCAGCAGCTTTACTAGCGGCACGTCTTCCGAGCAGTACTTC
CASSFTSGTSSEQYF
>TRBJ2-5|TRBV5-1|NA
TGCGCCAGCAGCTCCTCGTTACAAGAGACCCAGTACTTC
CASSSSLQETQYF
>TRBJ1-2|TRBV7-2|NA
TGTGCCAGCAGCCTGAGCTCGGAGGGATATCGGGGCTACACCTTC
CASSLSSEGYRGYTF
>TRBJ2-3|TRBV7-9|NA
TGTGCCAGCAGCTCACTTAGCACAGATACGCAGTATTTT
CASSSLSTDTQYF
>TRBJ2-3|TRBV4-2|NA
TGTGCCAGCCGGGGAGACACGATGAGCACAGATACGCAGTATTTT
CASRGDTMSTDTQYF
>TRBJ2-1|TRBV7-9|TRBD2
TGTGCCAGCAGCCCACTAGCGGGAGGGCACAATGAGCAGTTCTTC
CASSPLAGGHNEQFF
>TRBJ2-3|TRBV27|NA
TGTGCCAGCAGTCGGAGGGTCCTCAGCACAGATACGCAGTATTTT
CASSRRVLSTDTQYF